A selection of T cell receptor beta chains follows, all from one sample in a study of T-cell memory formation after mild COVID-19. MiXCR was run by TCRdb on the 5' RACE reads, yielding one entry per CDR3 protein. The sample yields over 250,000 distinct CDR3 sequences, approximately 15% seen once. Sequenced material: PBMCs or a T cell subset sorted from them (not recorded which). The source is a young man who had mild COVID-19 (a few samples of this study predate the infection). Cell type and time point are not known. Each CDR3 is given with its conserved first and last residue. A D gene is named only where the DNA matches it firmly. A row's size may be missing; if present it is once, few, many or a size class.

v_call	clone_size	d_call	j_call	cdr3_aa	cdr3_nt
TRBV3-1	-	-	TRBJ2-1	CASSQGRGTRNDEQFF	TGTGCCAGCAGCCAAGGTCGGGGGACGAGAAATGATGAGCAGTTCTTC
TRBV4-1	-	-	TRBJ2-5	CASSQAARETQYF	TGCGCCAGCAGCCAAGCCGCGCGGGAGACCCAGTACTTC
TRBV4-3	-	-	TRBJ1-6	CASSREGKFSPLHF	TGCGCCAGCAGCCGGGAGGGCAAATTTTCACCCCTCCACTTT
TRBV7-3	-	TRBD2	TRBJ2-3	CASSLSSGGRDTQYF	TGTGCCAGCAGCTTATCCAGCGGGGGTCGTGATACGCAGTATTTT
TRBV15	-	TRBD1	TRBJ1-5	CATSREGQYNQPQHF	TGTGCCACCAGCAGAGAGGGACAGTACAATCAGCCCCAGCATTTT
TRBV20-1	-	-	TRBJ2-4	CSARDGSANIQYF	TGCAGTGCTAGAGATGGGTCCGCGAATATTCAGTACTTC
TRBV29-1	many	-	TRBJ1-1	CSVGNTEAFF	TGCAGCGTTGGAAACACTGAAGCTTTCTTT
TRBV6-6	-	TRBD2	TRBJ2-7	CASSYQGGSYEQYF	TGTGCCAGCAGTTACCAGGGAGGGAGTTACGAGCAGTACTTC
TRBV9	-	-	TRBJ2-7	CASSARDYEQYF	TGTGCCAGCAGCGCGAGGGACTACGAGCAGTACTTC
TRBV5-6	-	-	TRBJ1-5	CASSLVVGRDQPQHF	TGTGCCAGCAGCTTGGTCGTGGGTCGGGATCAGCCCCAGCATTTT
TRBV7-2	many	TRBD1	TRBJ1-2	CASGGQGYGYTF	TGTGCCAGCGGAGGACAGGGCTATGGCTACACCTTC
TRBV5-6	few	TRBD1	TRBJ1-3	CASSWTGFGNTIYF	TGTGCCAGCAGCTGGACAGGGTTCGGAAACACCATATATTTT
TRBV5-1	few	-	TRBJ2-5	CASSLGLVRTQYF	TGCGCCAGCAGCTTGGGACTAGTAAGGACCCAGTACTTC
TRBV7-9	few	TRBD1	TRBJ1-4	CASSRDRSGEKLFF	TGTGCCAGCAGCCGGGACAGGTCCGGGGAAAAACTGTTTTTT
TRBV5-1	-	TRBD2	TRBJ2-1	CASSLEGTSYGEQFF	TGCGCCAGCAGCTTGGAGGGGACTAGCTACGGTGAGCAGTTCTTC
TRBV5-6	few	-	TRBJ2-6	CASSTTGSGANVLTF	TGTGCCAGCAGCACTACAGGCTCCGGGGCCAACGTCCTGACTTTC
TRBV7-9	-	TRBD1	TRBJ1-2	CASSPTPGQDYGYTF	TGTGCCAGCAGCCCAACCCCGGGACAGGACTATGGCTACACCTTC
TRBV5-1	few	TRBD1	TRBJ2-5	CASSTAGTGGETQYF	TGCGCCAGCAGCACGGCCGGGACAGGGGGAGAGACCCAGTACTTC
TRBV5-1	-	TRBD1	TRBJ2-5	CASTEPRDRLQETQYF	TGCGCCAGTACCGAACCCCGGGACAGACTCCAAGAGACCCAGTACTTC
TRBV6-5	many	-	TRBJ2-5	CASSLNSQETQYF	TGTGCCAGCAGTTTAAACAGTCAAGAGACCCAGTACTTC
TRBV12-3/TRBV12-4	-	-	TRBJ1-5	CASSLGRAQPQHF	TGTGCCAGCAGTTTGGGACGGGCGCAGCCCCAGCATTTT
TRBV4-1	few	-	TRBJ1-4	CASSTGRSTNEKLFF	TGCGCCAGCAGCACTGGGAGGTCAACTAATGAAAAACTGTTTTTT
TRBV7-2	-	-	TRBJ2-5	CASSSSVQETQYF	TGTGCCAGCAGCTCCAGTGTGCAAGAGACCCAGTACTTC
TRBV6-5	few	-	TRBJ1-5	CASSTRGNQPQHF	TGTGCCAGCAGTACCCGGGGGAATCAGCCCCAGCATTTT
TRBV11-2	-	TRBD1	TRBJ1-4	CASSLAMPGTGGETYEKLFF	TGTGCCAGCAGCCTTGCCATGCCCGGGACAGGGGGCGAGACATATGAAAAACTGTTTTTT
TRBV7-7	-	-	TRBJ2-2	CASSQTTGRYGELFF	TGTGCTAGCAGCCAAACGACAGGGAGGTACGGGGAGCTGTTTTTT
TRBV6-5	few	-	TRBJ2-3	CASSYSRARGDTQYF	TGTGCCAGCAGTTACTCGAGGGCCCGAGGGGATACGCAGTATTTT
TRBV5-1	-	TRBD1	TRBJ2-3	CASSLAGGVEDTQYF	TGCGCCAGCAGCTTGGCAGGGGGCGTCGAAGATACGCAGTATTTT
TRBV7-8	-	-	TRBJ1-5	CASSPLWDSNQPQHF	TGTGCCAGCAGCCCCCTATGGGATAGCAATCAGCCCCAGCATTTT
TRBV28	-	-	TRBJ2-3	CASSEGNQPQYF	TGTGCCAGCAGTGAGGGGAATCAGCCCCAGTATTTT
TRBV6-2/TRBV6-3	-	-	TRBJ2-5	CASSYSNGQTQYF	TGTGCCAGCAGTTACAGTAACGGGCAGACCCAGTACTTC
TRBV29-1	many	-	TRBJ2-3	CSVGGGPGGTDTQYF	TGCAGCGTTGGTGGGGGACCTGGCGGCACAGATACGCAGTATTTT
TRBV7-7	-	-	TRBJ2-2	CASSRDMTGELFF	TGTGCTAGCAGCCGGGATATGACCGGGGAGCTGTTTTTT
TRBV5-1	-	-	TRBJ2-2	CASSLRSGQNTGELFF	TGCGCCAGCAGCTTGAGGTCCGGACAGAACACCGGGGAGCTGTTTTTT
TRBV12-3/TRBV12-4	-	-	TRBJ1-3	CASSLGFSGNTIYF	TGTGCCAGCAGTTTAGGGTTCTCTGGAAACACCATATATTTT
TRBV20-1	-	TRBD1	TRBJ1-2	CSARGLTGGGVYGYTF	TGCAGTGCTAGAGGATTGACAGGGGGCGGGGTCTATGGCTACACCTTC
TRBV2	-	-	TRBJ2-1	CASNPVSSYNEQFF	TGTGCCAGCAATCCGGTGAGCTCCTACAATGAGCAGTTCTTC
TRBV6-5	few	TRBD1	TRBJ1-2	CASSYGAGGGYTF	TGTGCCAGCAGTTACGGGGCAGGGGGGGGCTACACCTTC
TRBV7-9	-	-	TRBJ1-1	CASSRHDPWAEAFF	TGTGCCAGCAGCCGACACGATCCTTGGGCTGAAGCTTTCTTT
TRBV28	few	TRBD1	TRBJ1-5	CASSLTAGTGSQPQHF	TGTGCCAGCAGTTTAACGGCCGGGACAGGGAGTCAGCCCCAGCATTTT
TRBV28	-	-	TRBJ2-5	CASSPTGRGPQETQYF	TGTGCCAGCAGTCCCACGGGGCGGGGCCCACAAGAGACCCAGTACTTC
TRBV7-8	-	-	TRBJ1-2	CASSLDRTTYGYTF	TGTGCCAGCAGCTTAGATCGCACGACTTATGGCTACACCTTC
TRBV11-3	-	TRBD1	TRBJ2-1	CASSLDRLGQGEQFF	TGTGCCAGCAGCTTAGACCGACTGGGACAGGGGGAGCAGTTCTTC
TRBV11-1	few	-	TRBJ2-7	CASRSGDSYEQYF	TGTGCCAGCAGATCGGGGGACTCCTACGAGCAGTACTTC
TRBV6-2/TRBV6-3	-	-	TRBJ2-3	CASSRGRELDTQYF	TGTGCCAGCAGTCGCGGACGGGAATTGGATACGCAGTATTTT
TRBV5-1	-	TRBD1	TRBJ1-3	CASSLAPQGNTIYF	TGCGCCAGCAGCTTGGCCCCACAGGGGAACACCATATATTTT
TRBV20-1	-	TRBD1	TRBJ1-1	CSGSRQGAQAFF	TGCAGTGGCTCGCGACAGGGGGCGCAAGCTTTCTTT
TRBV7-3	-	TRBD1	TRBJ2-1	CASGQGVYNEQFF	TGTGCCAGTGGACAGGGGGTCTACAATGAGCAGTTCTTC
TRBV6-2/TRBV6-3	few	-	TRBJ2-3	CASRLQGGFTDTQYF	TGTGCCAGCAGGCTACAGGGGGGGTTCACAGATACGCAGTATTTT
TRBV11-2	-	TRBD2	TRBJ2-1	CASSGLAGDLGQFF	TGTGCCAGCAGTGGACTAGCGGGGGACCTGGGGCAGTTCTTC
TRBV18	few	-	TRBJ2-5	CASSPRLTDLQETQYF	TGTGCCAGCTCACCACGATTGACAGATCTCCAAGAGACCCAGTACTTC
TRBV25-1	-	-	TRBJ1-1	CASSEYEGTAEAFF	TGTGCCAGCAGTGAATATGAGGGCACAGCTGAAGCTTTCTTT
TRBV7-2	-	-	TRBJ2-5	CASRRGRQETQYF	TGTGCCAGTCGACGGGGCAGACAAGAGACCCAGTACTTC
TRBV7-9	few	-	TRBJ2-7	CASSQLRGARHEQYF	TGTGCCAGCAGCCAACTCCGGGGGGCCCGCCACGAGCAGTACTTC
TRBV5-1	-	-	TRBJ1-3	CASSLQVSTVGNTIYF	TGCGCCAGCAGCCTCCAAGTATCGACTGTCGGAAACACCATATATTTT